The 25 T cell receptor beta chains below were found in one sample sequenced in a study of Tregs in tolerant kidney transplant recipients. Recipients received nonmyeloablative bone marrow transplants from related graft donors, with transient mixed chimerism. The table came from immunoSEQ multiplex PCR; TCRdb's copy has only in-frame clones and leaves some out. The data show more than 20,000 clones, with 81% seen just once and roughly a quarter held by the top ten. The specimen was CD8+ T cells from blood (PBMCs), collected 6 months after the transplant. These receptor sequences come from a human patient who received a combined kidney and bone marrow transplant. The graft donor may have given rise to some T cells.

This chain connects TRBV6-1 to TRBJ2-1; D remains unclear. The germline V gene encodes CDR1 MNHNS and CDR2 SASEGT. This CDR3 has 11 residues. V lost 8 bases, J lost 4 bases, and 6 bases lay in between. The CDR3 DNA is TGTGCCAGCCTTGCGTACAATGAGCAGTTCTTC. This translates into CASLAYNEQFF.

The CDR3 reads CASSPPRSGNTIYF. CDR3 DNA: TGTGCCAGCAGCCCCCCCCGCTCTGGAAACACCATATATTTT. V and J are TRBV11-1 and TRBJ1-3; D is uncertain. CDR1 is SGHAT and CDR2 is FQDESV in the germline V gene (reference sequence). The CDR3 spans 14 residues. V dropped 5 bases and J dropped 0 bases, with 8 bases sitting between them.

V is TRBV4-3 and J is TRBJ2-2; no clear D. The CDR3 spans 12 residues. Germline V gives CDR1 LGHNA, CDR2 YSLEER. Trimming removed 4 bases from V and 8 bases from J, with 8 bases in between. Written as DNA, the CDR3 is TGCGCCAGCAGCCCGATCCTAGGGGAGCTGTTTTTT. This sequence encodes CASSPILGELFF.

The chain combines TRBV28 with TRBJ2-2; no definite D call. CDR3 length: 12 residues. The ends were cut back, 2 bases at V and 8 bases at J, with 6 bases in the middle. Germline CDR1 MDHEN, CDR2 SYDVKM. Here the CDR3 DNA reads TGTGCCAGCAGTTTAGGTACAGGGGAGCTGTTTTTT. This codes for CASSLGTGELFF.

V gene TRBV9 combines with J gene TRBJ2-1, with 7 bases matching TRBD2. This CDR3 spans 15 amino acids. Germline trimming cut 2 bases from V and 0 bases from J; bases unmatched to any gene: 2. CDR1 SGDLS and CDR2 YYNGEE come from the germline V gene. The CDR3: CASSVWGGSYNEQFF. The CDR3 coding sequence is TGTGCCAGCAGCGTGTGGGGGGGCTCCTACAATGAGCAGTTCTTC.

In DNA, the CDR3 is TGTGCCAGCAGCGTAGGACTAGCTAAAACGAACGAGCAGTACTTC. This sequence encodes CASSVGLAKTNEQYF. The J gene is TRBJ2-7, the V gene TRBV9; 7 positions match TRBD2. The CDR3 runs 15 residues. Germline V lookup: CDR1 SGDLS, CDR2 YYNGEE. Trimming cost V 0 bases and J 5 bases; bases outside gene matches: 8. Together with reference TRBV9 and TRBJ2-7, the CDR3 gives the full variable domain: DSGVTQTPKHLITATGQRVTLRCSPRSGDLSVYWYQQSLDQGLQFLIQYYNGEERAKGNILERFSAQQFPDLHSELNLSSLELGDSALYFCASSVGLAKTNEQYFGPGTRLTVT.

This rearrangement joins TRBV11-3 to TRBJ1-1, with no clear D. This CDR3 is 13 amino acids long. The V gene's germline CDR1 is SGHNT and CDR2 YENEEA. The ends were cut back, 4 bases at V and 2 bases at J, with 8 bases in the middle. CDR3 region: CASSYAVNTEAFF. CDR3 nucleotides: TGTGCCAGCAGCTATGCAGTAAACACTGAAGCTTTCTTT.

This rearrangement joins TRBV19 to TRBJ2-1, with D hard to call. V gave up 5 bases and J gave up 6 bases, with 8 bases separating them. Looked up from germline, CDR1 is LNHDA and CDR2 is SQIVND (reference sequence). The CDR3 is made up of 12 amino acids. CDR3 sequence: CASSVYSNEQFF. CDR3 nucleotide sequence: TGTGCCAGTAGTGTGTATAGCAATGAGCAGTTCTTC.

In this sample, this clone turned up once. The V and J genes are TRBV7-6 and TRBJ2-3; D perhaps matches TRBD1 (5 bases). V lost 5 bases and J 3 bases, leaving 9 bases between the germline ends. This CDR3 is 13 amino acids long. Germline values: CDR1 SGHVS, CDR2 FNYEAQ. The CDR3 sequence is CASSPPGTDTQYF. The DNA for the CDR3 is TGTGCCAGCAGCCCGCCAGGGACAGATACGCAGTATTTT. The complete variable domain, with remaining parts taken from reference TRBV7-6 and TRBJ2-3, reads GAGVSQSPRYKVTKRGQDVALRCDPISGHVSLYWYRQALGQGPEFLTYFNYEAQQDKSGLPNDRFSAERPEGSISTLTIQRTEQRDSAMYRCASSPPGTDTQYFGPGTRLTVL.

The chain carries TRBV4-1 and TRBJ2-5, with D perhaps TRBD1 (6 bases). V was clipped by 1 base and J by 4 bases, with 19 bases between them. This CDR3 has 17 residues. Looked up from germline, CDR1 is MGHRA and CDR2 is YSYEKL. For the CDR3, the DNA is TGCGCCAGCAGCCAAGTAAGGGGTTGGGCACAGGGAGAGACCCAGTACTTC. It encodes CASSQVRGWAQGETQYF.

The DNA for the CDR3 is TGCGCCAGCAGCGCGTGGGACAGAGGATCCGGTGAAGCTTTCTTT. As protein: CASSAWDRGSGEAFF. The chain employs TRBV5-1 and TRBJ1-1, with 7 bases matching TRBD1. The germline V gene encodes CDR1 SGHRS and CDR2 YFSETQ. V lost 4 bases, J lost 7 bases, and 13 bases stayed unmatched. This CDR3 has 15 amino acids.

The CDR3 reads CASSLDRAEAFF. The CDR3 DNA reads as TGTGCCAGCAGCCTTGACAGGGCTGAAGCTTTCTTT. The V call is TRBV6-5, the J call TRBJ1-1, with TRBD1 identical over 7 bases. The germline V gene encodes CDR1 MNHEY and CDR2 SVGAGI. This CDR3 region has 12 residues. The J segment lost 6 bases and the V segment lost 6 bases, leaving 4 bases of the junction unmatched.

The chain carries TRBV5-1 and TRBJ2-7; 8 bases are a match to TRBD2. Germline CDR1 SGHRS, CDR2 YFSETQ. The junction had 4 bases not matched to a gene; V was cut back by 4 bases and J by 4 bases. The CDR3 runs to 13 residues. DNA of the CDR3: TGCGCCAGCAGCGACGAGCGGGGGTACGAGCAGTACTTC. Translating it yields CASSDERGYEQYF.

The rearrangement uses TRBV19 and TRBJ1-1, with unresolved D. Germline loops: CDR1 LNHDA, CDR2 SQIVND (reference sequence). The CDR3 is 13 residues long. Trimming stripped 1 base from V and 1 base from J, with 4 bases between. The CDR3 loop reads CASSIGANTEAFF. CDR3 DNA sequence: TGTGCCAGTAGTATAGGGGCGAACACTGAAGCTTTCTTT.

The gene calls are TRBV5-1 and TRBJ1-1; 8 bases fit TRBD1. Germline CDR1 and CDR2: SGHRS and YFSETQ. This CDR3 has 13 residues. V dropped 3 bases and J dropped 3; count of bases not matched to a gene: 1. The chain's CDR3 is CASSWTGHTEAFF. In DNA, the CDR3 is TGCGCCAGCAGCTGGACAGGGCACACTGAAGCTTTCTTT.

This rearrangement joins TRBV5-6 to TRBJ2-1, with a possible D match to TRBD2 (6 bases). V lost 1 base and J lost 9, with 20 bases in between. The CDR3 contains 16 residues. CDR1 SGHDT and CDR2 YYEEEE come from the germline V gene. CDR3 DNA: TGTGCCAGCAGCTTGTGGCTAGGAGGGTTTACAGGTGAGCAGTTCTTC. Protein: CASSLWLGGFTGEQFF.

J is TRBJ2-1 and V is TRBV11-2; 10 bases match TRBD2. The CDR3 sequence is 14 residues long. V shed 5 bases, J shed 9 bases, and the junction held 7 bases outside the gene matches. The germline V gene encodes CDR1 SGHAT and CDR2 FQNNGV. The CDR3 reads CASSVRGLAIEQFF. As DNA, the CDR3 is TGTGCCAGCAGCGTAAGGGGACTAGCGATTGAGCAGTTCTTC. Combining the CDR3 with reference TRBV11-2 and TRBJ2-1 gives the whole variable domain EAGVAQSPRYKIIEKRQSVAFWCNPISGHATLYWYQQILGQGPKLLIQFQNNGVVDDSQLPKDRFSAERLKGVDSTLKIQPAKLEDSAVYLCASSVRGLAIEQFFGPGTRLTVL.

The chain carries TRBV10-3 and TRBJ2-1; 11 bases fit TRBD2. CDR1 and CDR2 from the germline V gene are ENHRY and SYGVKD. This CDR3 has 17 amino acids. V dropped 6 bases and J dropped 0; count of bases not matched to a gene: 7. In nucleotides, the CDR3 is TGTGCCATCAGGGCTCCCGGGACTAGCGGCTCCTACAATGAGCAGTTCTTC. This translates into CAIRAPGTSGSYNEQFF.

The genes are TRBV5-6 and TRBJ2-3; TRBD2 agrees at 15 bases. CDR1 is SGHDT, CDR2 YYEEEE, per germline. The CDR3 sequence is 16 residues long. Trimming took 3 bases from V and 8 from J; bases not matched to a gene: 7. CDR3 sequence reads: CASSWGLAGGPGTQYF. In DNA, the CDR3 is TGTGCCAGCAGCTGGGGACTAGCGGGGGGCCCCGGTACGCAGTATTTT.

The table lists this clone with many counts. This chain links TRBV7-9 with TRBJ2-7, with 9 nucleotides matching TRBD2. V shed 4 bases and J 0 bases; nucleotides not matched to a gene: 7. This CDR3 region has 16 residues. CDR1 and CDR2 from the germline V gene are SEHNR and FQNEAQ (reference sequence). CDR3 bases: TGTGCCAGCAGCTGGGAGCTAGCGGGAAGCTCCTACGAGCAGTACTTC. Translated: CASSWELAGSSYEQYF.

The chain joins TRBV4-1 to TRBJ1-4; D may be TRBD1 (5 bases). The CDR3 is 15 amino acids. The germline CDR1 and CDR2 sequences are MGHRA and YSYEKL. V lost 1 base, J lost 5 bases, and 11 bases lay in between. CDR3 protein: CASSQGGEGNEKLFF. The CDR3, as DNA: TGCGCCAGCAGCCAAGGTGGGGAGGGGAATGAAAAACTGTTTTTT.

The J gene is TRBJ2-1, the V gene TRBV4-3; tentative D call: TRBD2 (5 bases). The V and J ends lost 1 base and 5 bases respectively, with 15 bases between them. CDR3 length equals 16 residues. Germline V gene data show CDR1 as LGHNA and CDR2 as YSLEER. The CDR3 loop reads CASSQGRSFGHNEQFF. The CDR3 nucleotides read TGCGCCAGCAGCCAAGGGAGGAGTTTTGGTCACAATGAGCAGTTCTTC.

This CDR3 reads CASTLGGATYGYTF. CDR3 DNA: TGTGCCAGTACCTTGGGGGGGGCCACCTATGGCTACACCTTC. V is TRBV19 and J is TRBJ1-2; possible D gene TRBD1, 6 bases. The CDR3 sequence is 14 residues long. Germline V lookup: CDR1 LNHDA, CDR2 SQIVND (reference sequence). The V gene lost 7 bases and the J gene lost 4 bases, with 16 bases spanning the gap. Full variable domain (outside the CDR3, taken from reference TRBV19 and TRBJ1-2): DGGITQSPKYLFRKEGQNVTLSCEQNLNHDAMYWYRQDPGQGLRLIYYSQIVNDFQKGDIAEGYSVSREKKESFPLTVTSAQKNPTAFYLCASTLGGATYGYTFGSGTRLTVV.

The chain is built from TRBV11-1 and TRBJ2-1; 8 nucleotides agree with TRBD2. Germline V gives CDR1 SGHAT, CDR2 FQDESV (reference sequence). The V segment lost 4 bases and the J segment 2 bases; nucleotides outside the gene matches: 10. CDR3 length: 17 amino acids. The CDR3 reads CASSSGVTAGAYNEQFF. CDR3 DNA: TGTGCCAGCAGCTCGGGCGTCACAGCGGGAGCCTACAATGAGCAGTTCTTC.

The V gene is TRBV5-4, the J gene TRBJ2-7, with D perhaps TRBD1 (6 bases). With 6 bases removed from V and 7 bases from J, the gap between germline ends came to 20 bases. CDR1 is SGHNT and CDR2 is YYREEE in the germline V gene (reference sequence). This CDR3 comprises 14 residues. The CDR3 sequence is CASTLSTGAKEQYF. CDR3 sequence (DNA): TGTGCCAGCACCCTGTCGACAGGTGCTAAGGAGCAGTACTTC. The variable domain in full, with the rest retrieved from reference TRBV5-4 and TRBJ2-7, is ETGVTQSPTHLIKTRGQQVTLRCSSQSGHNTVSWYQQALGQGPQFIFQYYREEENGRGNFPPRFSGLQFPNYSSELNVNALELDDSALYLCASTLSTGAKEQYFGPGTRLTVT.